This T cell receptor beta chain was sequenced during a study of tumor and adjacent non-tumor tissue in lung cancer. The wider study: Patients were aged roughly 31 to 76, fewer than twelve men and about five women, stage I to III. General study results and limits: Tumor TCR diversity, when higher, was linked to shorter survival. Tumor repertoires had a smaller top 100 clone share than normal lung.

Three rounds of nested PCR, following a modified ARM-PCR protocol, produced the TCRbeta library. From the multiplex PCR reads, TCRdb called clonotypes with MiXCR, one entry per CDR3 protein. This sample yields about 79,000 distinct CDR3 sequences, of which roughly 72% are seen a single time; about 9.5% belongs to the top ten. V shed 6 bases, J shed 5 bases, and the junction held 13 bases outside the gene matches. Germline CDR1 MNHNS, CDR2 SASEGT. The CDR3 is made up of 16 amino acids. This clonotype was recorded many times. Its antigen is as yet unknown. The template was RNA from unsorted bulk tissue. Newly diagnosed lung cancer patients had thoracic surgery in China, August–November 2014, without prior chemotherapy.

Sequencing input: lung tumor tissue. The TCR was taken from a woman between 40 and 55 years old with non-small cell lung cancer. V is TRBV6-1 and J is TRBJ2-1; 7 nucleotides align to TRBD2. CDR3 protein: CASSFSSGVANNEQFF. The CDR3 coding sequence is TGTGCCAGCAGCTTCTCCAGCGGGGTGGCGAACAATGAGCAGTTCTTC.